A single sample is the source of the 26 T cell receptor beta chains below, sequenced in a study of neurological immune-mediated disorders. TCRdb reprocessed the 5' RACE reads with MiXCR, giving one entry per CDR3 protein. The sample lists tens of thousands of distinct CDR3 sequences, around 5.9% occurring once. The sequenced sample consisted of CD4+ T cells from blood. Receptors originate from a woman between 50 and 59 years old in good health.

This clonotype was counted ten times or more. The CDR3 is CASSAQTARLGYTF. CDR3 bases: TGTGCCAGCAGCGCCCAGACAGCGAGGCTTGGCTACACCTTC. The chain has TRBV9 and TRBJ1-2; possibly TRBD1 for D (5 bases). V dropped 3 bases and J dropped 7 bases, with 16 bases sitting between them. The germline gives CDR1 SGDLS, CDR2 YYNGEE. This CDR3 has 14 amino acids.

This clonotype was seen at least ten times. The genes are TRBV10-3 and TRBJ2-2; D not resolved. Germline assignment: CDR1 ENHRY and CDR2 SYGVKD. Deletions cut 2 bases from V and 5 bases from J, with 3 bases between. CDR3 length: 12 amino acids. Here the CDR3 reads CAISEGTGELFF. Written as DNA, the CDR3 is TGTGCCATCAGTGAGGGAACCGGGGAGCTGTTTTTT.

This clonotype showed up many times. The rearrangement joins TRBV7-3 to TRBJ2-3; 7 bases agree with TRBD1. Germline CDR1 SGHTA, CDR2 FQGTGA. The CDR3 has 15 amino acids. Germline trimming cut 5 bases from V and 0 bases from J; bases unmatched to any gene: 5. As DNA, the CDR3 is TGTGCCAGCAGCCAAACAGGGGCCAGCACAGATACGCAGTATTTT. Its translation: CASSQTGASTDTQYF.

This clonotype appeared many times. The J gene is TRBJ2-4, the V gene TRBV6-5; D perhaps matches TRBD2 (6 bases). The length of the CDR3 is 17 residues. Trimming took off 0 bases at V and 0 bases at J, with 12 bases between the two ends. Germline V gene lookup returns CDR1 MNHEY and CDR2 SVGAGI. The CDR3 sequence: CASSYSRGGAAKNIQYF. Written as DNA, the CDR3 is TGTGCCAGCAGTTACTCGAGAGGAGGGGCAGCCAAAAACATTCAGTACTTC.

This clonotype occurred many times. This chain connects TRBV12-3 or TRBV12-4 to TRBJ2-7; D is perhaps TRBD2 (6 bases). V was cut by 5 bases and J by 2 bases, with 22 bases left in between. This CDR3 is 17 amino acids long. CDR3 sequence: CASSPTVRRDHPYEQYF. In nucleotides, the CDR3 is TGTGCCAGCAGTCCCACTGTTCGGCGGGATCATCCCTACGAGCAGTACTTC.

This clonotype has at least ten counts. The chain joins TRBV20-1 to TRBJ2-5; 13 bases line up with TRBD2. This CDR3 is 15 amino acids long. CDR1 and CDR2 from the germline V gene are DFQATT and SNEGSKA (reference sequence). The junction had 6 bases not matched to a gene; V was cut back by 5 bases and J by 3 bases. CDR3 coding DNA: TGCAGTGCTCCCCGGGGGACTAGCGGGAAAGAGACCCAGTACTTC. It codes for CSAPRGTSGKETQYF.

This clonotype was seen repeatedly, ten times or more. The chain has TRBV7-9 and TRBJ1-2, with 9 positions matching TRBD1. Trimming cost V 5 bases and J 8 bases; bases outside gene matches: 3. CDR1 is SEHNR, CDR2 FQNEAQ, per germline (reference sequence). The CDR3 contains 12 residues. The CDR3 coding sequence is TGTGCCAGCAGCCGGACAGGGGAGGGCTACACCTTC. Residues: CASSRTGEGYTF.

In this sample, this clonotype turned up many times. The V and J genes are TRBV3-1 and TRBJ2-1, with 9 nucleotides matching TRBD2. V lost 4 bases to trimming and J lost 3 bases; unmatched junction nucleotides: 4. The CDR3 covers 15 residues. Germline CDR1 LGHDT, CDR2 YNNKEL (reference sequence). The CDR3 bases are TGTGCCAGCAGCCCCTCTAGCGGGAACTACAATGAGCAGTTCTTC. It codes for CASSPSSGNYNEQFF.

A few counts support this clonotype. The chain is built from TRBV12-3 or TRBV12-4 and TRBJ2-3; tentative D call: TRBD1 (5 bases). Between the trimmed V and J ends, which lost 3 bases and 1 base, there was a span of 8 bases. The CDR3 is 14 residues long. The DNA for the CDR3 is TGTGCCAGCAGTTTTGGGGCCCGCACAGATACGCAGTATTTT. It yields the protein CASSFGARTDTQYF.

This clonotype was observed many times. The rearrangement links TRBV3-1 to TRBJ1-1, with D possibly matching TRBD1 (5 bases). Germline CDR1 and CDR2: LGHDT and YNNKEL (reference sequence). The CDR3 consists of 11 residues. Trimming cost V 4 bases and J 11 bases, with 11 bases left between them. DNA of the CDR3: TGTGCCAGCAGCCGGGGCGGGATGGCTTTCTTT. Protein product: CASSRGGMAFF.

This clonotype has at least ten counts. The chain uses TRBV6-5 and TRBJ2-1; 8 nucleotides agree with TRBD2. The CDR3 runs 13 residues. V trimming: 6 bases; J trimming: 16 bases; junction bases outside the gene matches: 14. CDR1 MNHEY and CDR2 SVGAGI come from the germline V gene. In nucleotides, the CDR3 is TGTGCCAGCAGCTCACCTCAGCGGGGGCAGACTTTCTTC. This sequence encodes CASSSPQRGQTFF.

This clonotype was detected ten times or more. This chain links TRBV20-1 with TRBJ1-1; 8 bases fit TRBD1. The germline CDR1 and CDR2 sequences are DFQATT and SNEGSKA (reference sequence). The trim removed 3 bases at V and 3 bases at J, leaving 6 bases unmatched. This CDR3 comprises 14 residues. CDR3 sequence (DNA): TGCAGTGCTAGGCGGACAGGGTGGGACACTGAAGCTTTCTTT. This encodes CSARRTGWDTEAFF.

This clonotype was picked up many times. The chain combines TRBV15 with TRBJ2-7; D is possibly TRBD1 (6 bases). V shed 5 bases and J shed 5 bases, with 7 bases lying between them. In germline, CDR1 is LNHNV, CDR2 YYDKDF (reference sequence). There are 11 residues in the CDR3. CDR3 residues: CATSRDNEQYF. CDR3 bases: TGTGCCACCAGCCGGGACAACGAGCAGTACTTC.

This clonotype was counted ten times or more. The J gene is TRBJ2-5, the V gene TRBV29-1, with 8 bases that match TRBD1. The germline gives CDR1 SQVTM, CDR2 ANQGSEA. This CDR3 spans 12 amino acids. The V gene end was trimmed by 6 bases and the J gene end by 1 base; junction bases not matched to a gene: 1. The CDR3 DNA follows: TGCAGCGTCGGACAGGGCCAAGAGACCCAGTACTTC. Translating gives CSVGQGQETQYF.

In its sample, this clonotype was seen many times. The chain combines TRBV28 with TRBJ2-7; D gene uncertain. The CDR3 is made up of 12 amino acids. Germline values: CDR1 MDHEN, CDR2 SYDVKM. Trimming removed 3 bases at V and 8 bases at J, with 11 bases between. CDR3 amino acids: CASSLTVEKQYF. The CDR3 DNA follows: TGTGCCAGCAGTTTGACCGTTGAAAAGCAGTACTTC.

At least ten counts were recorded for this clonotype. The gene calls are TRBV29-1 and TRBJ1-2; D is unresolved. V was clipped by 5 bases and J by 7 bases, with 11 bases between them. CDR1 is SQVTM, CDR2 ANQGSEA, per germline. The CDR3 loop spans 11 amino acids. Here the CDR3 DNA reads TGCAGCGTTTTGGACGTTCGTGGCTACACCTTC. This sequence encodes CSVLDVRGYTF. Full variable domain (outside the CDR3, taken from reference TRBV29-1 and TRBJ1-2): SAVISQKPSRDICQRGTSLTIQCQVDSQVTMMFWYRQQPGQSLTLIATANQGSEATYESGFVIDKFPISRPNLTFSTLTVSNMSPEDSSIYLCSVLDVRGYTFGSGTRLTVV.

This clonotype has ten or more counts. V and J are TRBV7-8 and TRBJ2-7, with 10 bases identical to TRBD1. CDR1 is SGHVS and CDR2 is FQNEAQ in the germline V gene. J lost 3 bases, V lost 1 base, and 3 bases had no gene match. This CDR3 is 15 amino acids long. The CDR3 DNA is TGTGCCAGCAGCTTAGAGGGACAGGGGAACTACGAGCAGTACTTC. Amino acid sequence: CASSLEGQGNYEQYF.

This clonotype was counted ten times or more. The chain uses TRBV20-1 and TRBJ1-1, with D possibly being TRBD1 (6 bases). Germline V gives CDR1 DFQATT, CDR2 SNEGSKA (reference sequence). The CDR3 is 12 amino acids. The CDR3 protein is CRPGQQNTEAFF. The CDR3, as DNA: TGCAGGCCTGGACAGCAGAACACTGAAGCTTTCTTT.

There are many counts of this clonotype. The chain employs TRBV6-6 and TRBJ2-6; D call uncertain. Trimming pared 4 bases from V and 0 bases from J, leaving 7 bases between. The CDR3 has 15 residues. CDR1 and CDR2 (germline): MNHNY, SVGAGI (reference sequence). In DNA form, the CDR3 reads TGTGCCAGCAGTTCACAAGGCTCTGGGGCCAACGTCCTGACTTTC. This encodes CASSSQGSGANVLTF.

This clonotype was seen repeatedly, ten times or more. J is TRBJ1-4 and V is TRBV20-1; 8 bases are shared with TRBD1. CDR3 size: 14 residues. The V gene's germline CDR1 is DFQATT and CDR2 SNEGSKA (reference sequence). Trimming cost V 6 bases and J 4 bases; bases outside gene matches: 7. CDR3 sequence (DNA): TGCAGTGCACATAGGACAGGGCTTAATGAAAAACTGTTTTTT. It yields the protein CSAHRTGLNEKLFF.

This clonotype occurred many times. The rearrangement uses TRBV7-9 and TRBJ1-2; 9 nucleotides agree with TRBD1. The CDR3 sequence is 17 residues long. J was trimmed by 8 bases and V by 7 bases; bases with no gene match: 20. Germline V gene data show CDR1 as SEHNR and CDR2 as FQNEAQ (reference sequence). CDR3 DNA sequence: TGTGCCAGCACCTGGATTGGGGGGACAGGGAGCTTCGGGGGCTACACCTTC. This translates into CASTWIGGTGSFGGYTF.

This clonotype was counted ten times or more. The chain uses TRBV29-1 and TRBJ1-1; D unclear. CDR3 length equals 11 residues. Per germline, CDR1 SQVTM and CDR2 ANQGSEA. The V gene lost 5 bases and the J gene lost 11 bases, with 15 bases spanning the gap. The CDR3 spells CSVLRDPTAFF. CDR3 bases: TGCAGCGTTTTAAGAGACCCAACGGCTTTCTTT.

The table lists this clonotype with many counts. The chain combines TRBV5-1 with TRBJ1-1; 7 bases align to TRBD1. Trimming took 0 bases from V and 4 from J; bases not matched to a gene: 9. CDR1 is SGHRS and CDR2 is YFSETQ in the germline V gene. The CDR3 runs 16 residues. DNA of the CDR3: TGCGCCAGCAGCTTGGCTGGACAGGCCCCGAGCACTGAAGCTTTCTTT. Encoded protein: CASSLAGQAPSTEAFF. The full variable domain, its missing parts supplied by reference TRBV5-1 and TRBJ1-1, is KAGVTQTPRYLIKTRGQQVTLSCSPISGHRSVSWYQQTPGQGLQFLFEYFSETQRNKGNFPGRFSGRQFSNSRSEMNVSTLELGDSALYLCASSLAGQAPSTEAFFGQGTRLTVV.

The sample holds many counts of this clonotype. V gene TRBV18 combines with J gene TRBJ1-5; no clear D gene. The CDR3 is made up of 15 amino acids. V was cut by 2 bases and J by 3 bases, with 11 bases left in between. Germline CDR1 is KGHSH and CDR2 is LQKENI. This CDR3 reads CASSPSGEFNQPQHF. CDR3 sequence (DNA): TGTGCCAGCTCACCAAGCGGGGAGTTCAATCAGCCCCAGCATTTT.

This clonotype was observed at least ten times. In DNA form, the CDR3 reads TGTGCCAGCAGCCCTCTTAGTAAAGGCGGGGTTAATGAGCAGTTCTTC. It encodes CASSPLSKGGVNEQFF. The chain is built from TRBV7-3 and TRBJ2-1, with D tentatively TRBD2 (6 bases). V lost 5 bases, J lost 7 bases, and 21 bases lay in between. The germline V gene has CDR1 SGHTA and CDR2 FQGTGA. The CDR3 spans 16 residues.

This clonotype was seen repeatedly, ten times or more. V usage is TRBV5-1 and J usage is TRBJ1-2; D is perhaps TRBD1 (5 bases). The ends were cut back, 0 bases at V and 1 base at J, with 7 bases in the middle. There are 14 residues in the CDR3. Germline CDR1 and CDR2: SGHRS and YFSETQ. The CDR3 here is CASSLAQVNYGYTF. CDR3 coding DNA: TGCGCCAGCAGCTTGGCACAGGTTAACTATGGCTACACCTTC.